This T cell receptor (beta chain) derives from a study of cytomegalovirus exposure and HLA in healthy donors (dated by TCRdb to about 2017). Regarding the complete study: An earlier analysis of fewer than 750 of the donors reported about 280 Gb of sequence data and 90 million to 120 million unique TCR beta sequences obtained from some 200 million T cells. An early release that covered some 630 HLA-typed donors contained approximately 300 gigabases of sequencing data and tens of millions of unique TCR sequences. Of the 300 to 500 genotyped donors, 75% to 85% were placed in the genetic ancestry cluster associated with self-reported Caucasian donors. The study aimed to test whether cataloging public T cell receptors could reveal signatures of past pathogen exposure. The T cell repertoires of around 670 subjects were profiled by immunosequencing and related to cytomegalovirus serostatus. In addition to the first cohort of 666 subjects, a separate validation cohort of 120 different subjects was used. To predict cytomegalovirus infection status, the study combined high-throughput TCR immunosequencing, statistical association of individual TCRs with disease status, and machine learning. In a later analysis, previously published TCR beta repertoires from more than 500 donors were re-analyzed and high-resolution HLA genotyping was added so that TCR occurrence patterns could be studied. Rather than using new phenotypic data, the later analysis identified candidate immune exposures from TCR beta sequences and from how often those sequences occurred across donors. In an earlier analysis of roughly 600 of the donors, high-throughput TCR beta sequencing was used to judge whether each TCR beta V gene segment behaved as functional or pseudogenic. Alongside the repertoire data, information on donor age, sex, ethnicity and CMV serostatus was compiled. Genome-wide SNP genotypes for about 65% of the 666 donors were used in a later genetic analysis, which treated that subset as a discovery cohort. Every repertoire in the discovery cohort had been generated on one and the same sequencing platform. Class I and class II HLA loci were covered by the typing at four-digit resolution. Typing coverage varied by locus: roughly 629-640 donors for A, B, C, DRB1 and DQB1; some 520 for DQA1; approximately 610 for DPA1; under 490 for DPB1. Four to six DR-DQ haplotypes were handled as single units for association and clustering, since linkage in the cohort was strong. On average, roughly 200,000 unique TCR beta nucleotide sequences were sequenced per donor among roughly 430 genotyped donors of the cohort, with approximately 18% of those sequences being non-productive. The study at large found these results: A further reported finding was that TCR beta sequences accurately predicted the HLA-A and HLA-B alleles for most subjects in the first cohort. In a later analysis, HLA-associated TCR beta chains showed more clonal expansion and lower generation probabilities than non-associated chains that were equally common. In both the original and validation cohorts, the classifier was reported to diagnose cytomegalovirus status with high specificity and sensitivity. A later analysis found that most CMV-associated TCR beta chains appeared HLA-restricted, with HLA associations seemingly driven largely by CMV exposure. Some IMGT-functional V segments, including TRBV6-2 and TRBV6-3, could not be told apart with the 87-base-pair reads, so those segments were excluded. An earlier analysis of 587 of the donors showed that most TCR beta V segments appeared in productive rearrangements either about 87% or about 30% of the time, which broadly matched IMGT annotations. Linkage disequilibrium might explain the correlated functional status among segregating V segments, but an unknown experimental factor could not be ruled out. According to a later analysis, parvovirus B19, influenza, CMV and Epstein-Barr virus appeared linked to several top co-occurrence clusters. When HLA alleles, especially DR and DQ, strongly co-occurred, TCR associations were difficult to assign to individual alleles. According to a later genetic analysis, donors in an Asian-associated ancestry cluster had fewer N-insertions in productive TCRs than the roughly 670-donor mean. Fewer than 20 rarely observed V segments, including chromosome 9 orphons, were excluded from the earlier analysis of several hundred of the donors because counts were too low. A cluster of highly shared sequence variants was judged likely to be a technical artifact of the sequencing pipeline. HLA typing was unavailable for some donors at each locus, so association tests used only the typed subset. Three of the identified cytomegalovirus-associated TCR beta chains were confirmed in vitro to be specific for cytomegalovirus antigens. In the study, approximately 160 TCR beta chains were listed as associated with cytomegalovirus. This cohort had only TCR beta chains sequenced, and the lack of alpha or paired-chain data limited which features could be detected. Sequencing depth was assumed to be roughly uniform across donors in the presence/absence analyses, though that assumption may not hold. Immune exposure information for the cohort was limited to CMV serostatus. The authors suggested that the approach could potentially be extended to other disease states and immunological phenotypes. While some public TCRs were present in many individuals, most TCR sequences turned up only very rarely across donors. An association between a missense DCLRE1C variant and V-gene and J-gene trimming of TCR beta chains was found in a later genetic analysis and replicated in an independent cohort. A later analysis found that TCR association rates varied across HLA loci, with DRB1 alleles showing the most associated TCRs and HLA-C alleles the fewest. At a false discovery rate of 0.05, a later analysis linked 16,951 TCR beta sequences to specific HLA alleles.

Taken from the germline V gene, the CDR1 and CDR2 loops are SGHRS and YFSETQ. The CDR3 covers 16 residues, taking in both the cysteine and the phenylalanine. The only DNA kept is the CDR3, 48 bases in frame from the first base. V is reduced by 4 bases and J by 4 bases, leaving a spacing of 20 bases between them. Libraries were prepared through the immunoSEQ multiplex PCR assay. For the multiplex PCR, a mixture combining 60 forward primers for TCR Vbeta segments and 13 reverse primers for TCR Jbeta segments was used. A multiplex PCR assay on genomic DNA amplified the CDR3 region of rearranged TCR beta genes. The amplified TCR beta libraries were sequenced on the Illumina HiSeq System as 87-base-pair reads. The original methods were these. A later analysis tallied some 79 million unique TCR beta chains across the approximately 670 repertoires, and some 10 million of those chains were shared by two or more donors. To remove PCR and sequencing errors, raw reads were error-corrected and collapsed into unique sequences using a nearest-neighbor algorithm that merged closely related sequences. CDR3 sequences were aligned to IMGT reference sequences to assign V, D and J gene segments. For a sequence to be retained, a match of at least six nucleotides was required to both a V gene segment and a J gene segment. Rearrangements were classified as productive when the CDR3 lacked stop codons and remained in frame with V and J, and all other rearrangements were classified as non-productive. CDR3 was defined by IMGT convention, running from the second conserved V-encoded cysteine to the conserved J-encoded phenylalanine. The earlier analysis of some 600 of the donors excluded sequences that lacked an unambiguous match to a single V gene segment. An earlier analysis of 587 of the donors classified V segments as functional when productive rearrangements were above 56.7% and as segregating when the standard deviation between donors was above 5%. A statistical classification framework was built for diagnosing cytomegalovirus status from the catalog of TCR beta chain sequences. A later analysis assigned V and J genes by comparing TCR nucleotide sequences with IMGT/GENE-DB human TR gene sequences. A later analysis assigned CDR3 sequences and most-parsimonious VDJ recombination scenarios with the TCRdist pipeline. A later analysis defined each TCR beta chain by its CDR3 amino acid sequence plus V-gene family, and excluded reads lacking a unique V-gene family. As a way to deal with suspected cross-contamination and a sequencing artifact, a later analysis dropped hundreds of nucleotide sequences that were highly shared and had low generation probability. For each public chain, a later analysis derived a clonal expansion index from normalized ranks of inferred template counts within each repertoire. In a later analysis, generation probabilities were computed with a VDJ recombination model fitted to out-of-frame rearrangements, and the resulting probabilities were checked against IGoR. Hypergeometric tests were used in a later analysis to score TCR-TCR, TCR-HLA and TCR-CMV co-occurrence, with a repertoire-size bias correction applied to the TCR pairs. False discovery rates were estimated in a later analysis by permuting HLA or CMV assignments 20 times. In a later analysis, co-occurring TCRs were grouped using DBSCAN, and TCRdist sequence similarity was added for clustering within HLA-allele-positive subsets. Co-occurrence clustering excluded repertoires with fewer than 30,000 or more than 120,000 public chains, plus five with anomalous nucleotide sharing. The table was pulled from immuneACCESS by TCRdb, which kept in-frame rearrangements only. Such tables lose some clones; where checked, under half of the loss comes from unresolved V genes, and the rest has no known cause. V and J calls and clone size follow that table, whereas D and trimming were derived from the DNA. Present in this sample are over 150,000 clones, 65% to 85% of which were seen just once. The top ten constitute 1.5% to 2% of the sample.

For this clone: Its recognized antigen is unknown. Base qualities are not at hand, and no much larger clone is one base apart.

In total, around 600 healthy bone marrow donors made up the cohort. All cohort members were sampled while nominally healthy, although unrecorded immune exposures were likely present. The donor tested CMV seronegative and was one of the 352 seronegative cohort members. A peripheral blood sample was provided by each donor, and peripheral blood mononuclear cells were used for TCR beta sequencing. Genomic DNA extraction from the blood cell samples was performed with the Qiagen DNeasy Blood Extraction Kit. Material for sequencing was PBMCs. Recombination linked TRBV5-1 to TRBJ2-5; TRBD2 could be the D gene, as 6 bases match. The sequence was obtained from a young woman in good health and CMV-seronegative. The DNA is as follows: TGCGCCAGCAGCCCGTACGTGACAACCGGGAGAGAGACCCAGTACTTC. Translated, it reads CASSPYVTTGRETQYF.